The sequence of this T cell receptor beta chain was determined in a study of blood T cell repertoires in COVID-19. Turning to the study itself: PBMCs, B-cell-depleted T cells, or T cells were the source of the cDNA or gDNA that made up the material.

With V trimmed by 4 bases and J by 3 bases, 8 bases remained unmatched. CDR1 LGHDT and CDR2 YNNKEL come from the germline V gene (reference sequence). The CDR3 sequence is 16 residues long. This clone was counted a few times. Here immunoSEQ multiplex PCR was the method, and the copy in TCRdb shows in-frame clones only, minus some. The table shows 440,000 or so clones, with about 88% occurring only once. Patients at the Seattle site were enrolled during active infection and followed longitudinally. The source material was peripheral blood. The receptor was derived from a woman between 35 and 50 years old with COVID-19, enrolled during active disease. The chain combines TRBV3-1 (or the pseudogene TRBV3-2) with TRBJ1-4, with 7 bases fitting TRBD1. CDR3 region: CASSPTGLESNEKLFF. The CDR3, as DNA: TGTGCCAGCAGCCCGACAGGGCTTGAGTCTAATGAAAAACTGTTTTTT.